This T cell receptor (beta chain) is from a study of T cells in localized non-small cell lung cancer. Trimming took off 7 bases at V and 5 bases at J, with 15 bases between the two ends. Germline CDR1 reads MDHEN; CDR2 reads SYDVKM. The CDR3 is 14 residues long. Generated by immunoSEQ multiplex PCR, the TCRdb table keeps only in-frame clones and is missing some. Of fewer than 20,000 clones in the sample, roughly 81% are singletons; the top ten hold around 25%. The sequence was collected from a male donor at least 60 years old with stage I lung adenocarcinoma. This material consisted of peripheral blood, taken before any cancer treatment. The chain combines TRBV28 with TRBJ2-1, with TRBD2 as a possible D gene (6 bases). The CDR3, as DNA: TGTGCCAGCATGAGGGAAGGAGGGGACAATGAGCAGTTCTTC. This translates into CASMREGGDNEQFF.